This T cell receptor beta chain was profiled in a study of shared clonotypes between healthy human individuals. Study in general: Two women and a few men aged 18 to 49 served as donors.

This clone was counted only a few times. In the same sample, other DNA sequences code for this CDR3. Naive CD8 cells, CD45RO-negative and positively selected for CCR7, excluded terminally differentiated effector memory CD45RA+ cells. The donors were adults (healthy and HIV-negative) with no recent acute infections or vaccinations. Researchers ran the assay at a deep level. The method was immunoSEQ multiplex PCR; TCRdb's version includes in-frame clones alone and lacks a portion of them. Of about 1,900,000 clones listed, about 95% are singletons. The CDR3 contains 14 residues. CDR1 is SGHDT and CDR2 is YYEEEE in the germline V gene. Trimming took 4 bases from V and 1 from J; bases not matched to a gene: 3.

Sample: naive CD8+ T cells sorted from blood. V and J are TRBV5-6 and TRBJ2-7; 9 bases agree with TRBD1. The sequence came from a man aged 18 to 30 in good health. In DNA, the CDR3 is TGTGCCAGCAGCCCCGGGACAGGGTCCTACGAGCAGTACTTC. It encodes CASSPGTGSYEQYF.